This TCR beta chain was sequenced in a study of T cells in Graves' hyperthyroidism and ophthalmopathy (dated by TCRdb to the late 2010s). Study-level background: To identify distinguishing TCR V-J signatures, a discovery cohort of 100 or so patients was used, comprising approximately 40 with Graves' ophthalmopathy and some 60 with stable Graves' hyperthyroidism. Prospective prediction of ophthalmopathy was tested in an independent validation cohort of 18 to 20 hyperthyroidism patients and some 17 patients who later progressed to ophthalmopathy. The approximately 90 discovery patients were randomly split 7:3 into training and test sets. The study also compared thyroid tissue and blood T-cell repertoires from about 6 Graves' hyperthyroidism patients. Once sampling was done, hyperthyroidism patients were given methimazole at a starting dose of 30 mg daily, whereas ophthalmopathy patients were given high-dose intravenous methylprednisolone. TCR Vbeta CDR3 sequencing of 120 to 150 peripheral blood samples (43 ophthalmopathy, roughly 72 hyperthyroidism and approximately 17 progressor patients) is reported in the paper. Paper-wide results and their limitations: A model built on a 13 V-J signature distinguished ophthalmopathy from stable hyperthyroidism, reaching approximately 89% sensitivity and 81.08% specificity in cross-validation and 80%/75% in testing. No statistical method was used to fix the sample size in advance, and group allocation was not hidden from the investigators. In validation, progression to ophthalmopathy was predicted by the model with 70.59% sensitivity and 72% to 85% specificity, a median of 6.5 months before onset. Most expanded thyroid clonotypes (frequency above 0.001) were also detected in blood, a finding suggesting that blood repertoires may reflect thyroid immune responses.

Any patient with an uncontrolled infection, another autoimmune disease, pregnancy or lactation was excluded. Clinical symptoms, serum thyroxine and TRAb, thyroid ultrasound, and orbital computed tomography formed the basis for the diagnoses. Total RNA was extracted using Trizol reagent, and RNA quality was assessed on an Agilent 2100 Bioanalyzer. The TCR beta CDR3 regions were amplified from the RNA transcripts. For the first round of RT-PCR on the TCR CDR3, the HTBI primer set was used together with the Qiagen OneStep RT-PCR kit. Libraries were constructed in a second round of multiplex PCR, after which size selection and purification were carried out. Sequencing of the libraries was done on an Illumina HiSeq2000 using paired-end 100 bp reads. Per the source publication's procedure: SOAPnuke was used to process the raw data, removing reads that contained adapters or uncalled bases, had a mean Phred below 15, or lacked an exact match to the constant primer or identifier. COPE v1.2.5 was used to merge high-quality paired reads, and clonotypes were defined as unique nucleotide sequences. MiTCR v1.1 was used to align clonotypes to the IMGT TRBV, TRBD and TRBJ reference segments. Analysis was restricted to V-J combinations with a frequency above 0.0001, which covered 98% to 99.2% of repertoires. The TCS score was defined as the ratio of F50 (clonal expansion) to E x V (chaos), calculated using BLOSUM62-based TCRdist between CDR3 peptides within each V-J. Welch's t-statistics and random forest reduced just over 500 V-J features to about 12, which were used in a naive Bayes classifier (R e1071). Thyroid-blood repertoire similarity was quantified with the Morisita-Horn index. TCRdb itself trimmed the public reads at Q25 with fastp, ran MiXCR and retained productive beta chains. Records with the same CDR3 protein are collapsed into one entry carrying the most frequent genes and DNA. TCRdb's processing, not the study's, gives the V and J calls here. The sample data list about 640,000 distinct CDR3 sequences, and 45% of these were observed just once. In total, the top ten clones hold about 7% of the sample.

Turning to this clonotype: Its target antigen remains unknown. It has no much larger one-base neighbor in the sample; base qualities were not kept.

The CDR1 and CDR2 encoded by the germline V gene are SGHVS and FQNEAQ. The CDR3 runs 15 residues from the cysteine to the phenylalanine. Kept here is only the CDR3 DNA, which spans 45 bases and is read in frame from base 1. The germline V and J ends show losses of 5 bases and 4 bases respectively, and no gene match explains 10 bases of the junction. This TCR was sampled from an adult man with Graves' disease, either hyperthyroidism or ophthalmopathy (not recorded which). The chain links TRBV7-8 with TRBJ2-5, with 7 junctional bases fitting TRBD1. The sequencing sample was made of peripheral blood or thyroid tissue (not recorded which). The CDR3 region: CASSPPGAGGETQYF. The nucleotide sequence reads TGTGCCAGCAGCCCCCCAGGTGCAGGGGGAGAGACCCAGTACTTC.